This T cell receptor beta chain was captured by sequencing in a study of blood T cell repertoires in COVID-19. Study summary: Sample material is recorded as cDNA or gDNA derived from T cells, B-cell-depleted T cells, or PBMCs.

J lost 2 bases, V lost 4 bases, and 8 bases had no gene match. The CDR3 loop spans 17 amino acids. The germline V gene has CDR1 SGHRS and CDR2 YFSETQ. In the authors' workflow: The assay estimated nucleated cells by amplifying reference gene primers. Clones were read by immunoSEQ multiplex PCR, and TCRdb kept only the in-frame ones, dropping some. That table furnishes V, J and clone size, whereas the DNA furnished D and trimming. The table includes fewer than 250,000 clones, approximately 80% detected once. Sequencing was performed on peripheral blood. V and J are TRBV5-1 and TRBJ2-7, with 14 bases identical to TRBD2. The clonotype comes from a woman between 45 and 65 years old with acute or convalescent COVID-19. The CDR3, as DNA: TGCGCCAGCAGCCCTACCATGACTAGCGGGAGGGCCTACGAGCAGTACTTC. Translation: CASSPTMTSGRAYEQYF.